A selection of T cell receptor beta chains follows, all from one sample in a study of Tregs in tolerant kidney transplant recipients. Their antigen targets remain unknown. The protocol was immunoSEQ multiplex PCR, while the TCRdb copy is restricted to in-frame clones and leaves out a portion. Altogether 25,000 to 35,000 clones are present, about 79% being singletons, with the ten largest covering approximately 2%. Sequenced material: Tregs from blood cultured with allogeneic cells. These receptors were obtained from a human donor in good health. Each CDR3 is given without its conserved first and last residue. The order of the fields is D gene, J gene, V gene, CDR3 protein. The D gene is left open where the match is weak.

-	TRBJ2-4	TRBV5-1	ASSLGPLGAKNIQY
-	TRBJ2-7	TRBV5-4	ASRPTWTGSYEQY
TRBD2	TRBJ2-5	TRBV11-2	ASSLDVLAGLQETQY
-	TRBJ1-1	TRBV21-1	ASSNGRGGIGCPRDTEAF
-	TRBJ1-1	TRBV29-1	RLEELNTEAF
-	TRBJ2-6	TRBV5-1	ASSFGSGANVLT
-	TRBJ1-1	TRBV5-1	ASSEGPTGNTEAF
-	TRBJ1-5	TRBV6-6	ASSFVGVGYQPQH
-	TRBJ2-7	TRBV28	ASSDTYEQY
-	TRBJ2-2	TRBV18	ASSPKQGPGELF
TRBD1	TRBJ1-2	TRBV5-6	ASSLVPPGTGLNYGYT
-	TRBJ2-3	TRBV11-1	ASKGGSESPTDTQY
-	TRBJ2-7	TRBV19	ASSMIGSYEQY
-	TRBJ2-3	TRBV21-1	AIRTGEQIRTQY
TRBD1	TRBJ1-6	TRBV11-2	ASSPDRALNSPLH
-	TRBJ2-5	TRBV5-5	ASSPAAIGLFGETQY
TRBD1	TRBJ1-1	TRBV5-6	ASSSNRGRNTEAF
-	TRBJ2-3	TRBV5-5	ASSPRAVGGLAPSTDTQY
TRBD2	TRBJ2-2	TRBV6-4	ASSDLASGGRGTGELF
TRBD1	TRBJ1-4	TRBV10-3	AIRKGTGEEKLF
-	TRBJ1-1	TRBV6-1	ASSETGSRAEAF
-	TRBJ1-1	TRBV11-3	ASSSEVGLAF
-	TRBJ2-3	TRBV6-5	ASSQGLAAGSQY
-	TRBJ1-1	TRBV21-1	ASSKVRTAKWKMNTEAF
-	TRBJ2-7	TRBV6-4	ASSDSNFSLSLSEQY
-	TRBJ2-2	TRBV4-1	ASSSPAGAHTGELF
-	TRBJ2-1	TRBV4-3	ASSQLRDNEQF
TRBD1	TRBJ2-7	TRBV7-3	ASSLRGTGSGEQY
-	TRBJ1-2	TRBV23-1	ASSQRRGNYYGYT
-	TRBJ1-5	TRBV5-4	ASSLYNQPQH
-	TRBJ2-7	TRBV4-3	ASSQVAVSYEQY
TRBD2	TRBJ2-2	TRBV19	ASSLSGGTNTGELF
TRBD2	TRBJ2-1	TRBV11-3	ASSISGGAYNEQF
-	TRBJ1-5	TRBV6-5	ASSYGGNQPQH
-	TRBJ2-5	TRBV9	ASSVGSFQETQY
-	TRBJ2-4	TRBV19	ASSPGRRLAKNIQY
TRBD1	TRBJ2-7	TRBV29-1	SVGRGPYEQY
TRBD1	TRBJ1-2	TRBV5-6	ASSLADRVSYGYT
-	TRBJ1-4	TRBV7-2	ASRGPTNEKLF
-	TRBJ2-2	TRBV9	ASSVALGGGELF
TRBD2	TRBJ2-3	TRBV6-1	ASSEDPESGNTQY
-	TRBJ1-6	TRBV19	ASSIQGYNSPLH
TRBD2	TRBJ2-1	TRBV6-5	ASSVTSGSRHEQF
-	TRBJ2-5	TRBV18	ASSPGRETQY
-	TRBJ1-2	TRBV19	ASSIRPVLGYGYT
-	TRBJ1-3	TRBV27	ASSSRPFGTSGNTIY
-	TRBJ2-7	TRBV11-3	ASSPDSHHYEQY
-	TRBJ2-7	TRBV6-5	ASSLDRRYEQY
-	TRBJ2-7	TRBV5-8	ASSFRERSYEQY
TRBD2	TRBJ2-3	TRBV9	ASSVTSGGGSTDTQY
TRBD2	TRBJ2-1	TRBV7-9	ASSLVFGTSGNEQF
-	TRBJ2-7	TRBV9	ASSVGRGSREDRY
TRBD1	TRBJ2-3	TRBV7-8	ASSPQGASDTQY
TRBD2	TRBJ2-1	TRBV9	ASSVLAGGAYNEQF
-	TRBJ2-3	TRBV13	ASSRLAGSISTDTQY